These T cell receptor beta chains were read from a single sample in a study of T cell changes during pregnancy in multiple sclerosis. The method was immunoSEQ multiplex PCR; TCRdb's version includes in-frame clones alone and lacks a portion of them. Seen here are about 50,000 clones, about 90% observed once, and the top ten hold about 8.1%. The sequencing used CD8+ T cells from peripheral blood mononuclear cells, collected after pregnancy. The receptors derive from a female donor with multiple sclerosis, enrolled in a pregnancy study. The CDR3 runs from the conserved cysteine through the conserved F or W. Fields, in order: D gene, J gene, clone size, V gene, CDR3 DNA, CDR3 protein. A D gene is named only where the DNA matches it firmly. Some rows have no size entry. The others give once, few or many, or a class for an expanded clone.

TRBD1 | TRBJ2-7 | . | TRBV5-5 | TGTGCCAGCAGCTTGGAGGGGACAGGGCACCACGAGCAGTACTTC | CASSLEGTGHHEQYF
TRBD1 | TRBJ1-1 | . | TRBV4-3 | TGCGCCAGCAGCCGAGGGGGCGCGGGCACTGAAGCTTTCTTT | CASSRGGAGTEAFF
. | TRBJ2-7 | . | TRBV30 | TGTGCCTGGAGTGTACTTCTGGGGGGCTACGAGCAGTACTTC | CAWSVLLGGYEQYF
TRBD1 | TRBJ1-2 | . | TRBV7-6 | TGTGCCAGCAGCCTTCGGACAGGAGGGGATGGCTACACCTTC | CASSLRTGGDGYTF
TRBD1 | TRBJ1-5 | . | TRBV28 | TGTGCCAGCATTAAGACAGGGTATAGCAATCAGCCCCAGCATTTT | CASIKTGYSNQPQHF
TRBD2 | TRBJ2-1 | . | TRBV7-8 | TGTGCCAGCAGCTCGACTAGCGGGAGACGTAATGAGCAGTTCTTC | CASSSTSGRRNEQFF
TRBD1 | TRBJ2-7 | . | TRBV6-9 | TGTGCCAGCAGTTATAAGGGACAGGGCGAGGAGCAGTACTTC | CASSYKGQGEEQYF
TRBD1 | TRBJ2-5 | . | TRBV14 | TGTGCCAGCAGCCAAGCGGGACAGGGGCGTTTAGAGACCCAGTACTTC | CASSQAGQGRLETQYF
TRBD1 | TRBJ1-2 | . | TRBV14 | TGTGCCAGCAGCACTTACAGGGGGGACTATGGCTACACCTTC | CASSTYRGDYGYTF
. | TRBJ2-7 | . | TRBV6-5 | TGTGCCAGCAGTCCCGTAGGAGGGCGCTCCTACGAGCAGTACTTC | CASSPVGGRSYEQYF
TRBD1 | TRBJ1-6 | . | TRBV19 | TGTGCCAGTAGTATCAAACACAGGGGAGAGTATTCACCCCTCCACTTT | CASSIKHRGEYSPLHF
. | TRBJ1-1 | . | TRBV10-3 | TGTGCCATCAGTGATCCCACAGAGTTGAACACTGAAGCTTTCTTT | CAISDPTELNTEAFF
. | TRBJ1-3 | . | TRBV7-9 | TGTGCCAGCAGCTTCCTTCAGGTTTCGGTCTCTGGAAACACCATATATTTT | CASSFLQVSVSGNTIYF
TRBD1 | TRBJ1-1 | . | TRBV12-5 | TGTGCTAGTGGACCCCAGGGGGCGAACACTGAAGCTTTCTTT | CASGPQGANTEAFF
TRBD1 | TRBJ2-7 | . | TRBV2 | TGTGCCAGCAGTGATTTGGGACAGCATGAGAGCTCCTACGAGCAGTACTTC | CASSDLGQHESSYEQYF
TRBD1 | TRBJ2-3 | . | TRBV27 | TGTGCCAGCAGTTCGGACAGGGGGGCAGATACGCAGTATTTT | CASSSDRGADTQYF
TRBD2 | TRBJ2-7 | . | TRBV14 | TGTGCCAGCAGCCAAGACGGGACTAGCGGTAGAGAGCAGTACTTC | CASSQDGTSGREQYF
. | TRBJ1-2 | . | TRBV9 | TGTGCCAGCAGCGTCAAAGACGGTTCGGGAGGCTATGGCTACACCTTC | CASSVKDGSGGYGYTF
TRBD1 | TRBJ1-5 | . | TRBV10-2 | TGCGCCAGCAGTGAGGCCGGGACAGCTTATAGCAATCAGCCCCAGCATTTT | CASSEAGTAYSNQPQHF
. | TRBJ2-7 | . | TRBV9 | TGTGCCAGCAGCCGGGACTACGAGCAGTACTTC | CASSRDYEQYF
TRBD1 | TRBJ2-3 | . | TRBV19 | TGTGCCAGTAGGCGACAGGGTTATGGCACAGATACGCAGTATTTT | CASRRQGYGTDTQYF
TRBD1 | TRBJ1-2 | . | TRBV2 | TGTGCCAGCAGTGGAAACAGGGACAGGGGCATGTATGGCTACACCTTC | CASSGNRDRGMYGYTF
. | TRBJ2-1 | . | TRBV4-2 | TGTGCCAGCAGCCAAGGACAGCGGGCCTACAATGAGCAGTTCTTC | CASSQGQRAYNEQFF
. | TRBJ2-7 | . | TRBV13 | TGTGCCAGCAGCTTTAGCAGGGACGAGCAGTACTTC | CASSFSRDEQYF
. | TRBJ2-7 | once | TRBV16 | TGTGCCAGCAGCCAATCATACAGGTCTTCCGAGCAGTACTTC | CASSQSYRSSEQYF
TRBD1 | TRBJ2-7 | . | TRBV13 | TGTGCCAGCAGTTACGGACAGGGGGCCGACGAGCAGTACTTC | CASSYGQGADEQYF
. | TRBJ1-1 | . | TRBV27 | TGTGCCAGCAGTTTACTGCCGGGTAGGAACACTGAAGCTTTCTTT | CASSLLPGRNTEAFF
TRBD2 | TRBJ2-1 | . | TRBV6-4 | TGTGCCAGCAGTGACGTGGCGGGGGGGCTCAATGAGCAGTTCTTC | CASSDVAGGLNEQFF
. | TRBJ2-3 | . | TRBV6-5 | TGTGCCAGCAGAGGGGGGGAAGACACAGATACGCAGTATTTT | CASRGGEDTDTQYF
. | TRBJ2-5 | . | TRBV5-4 | TGTGCCAGCAGCACCACTCAAGAGACCCAGTACTTC | CASSTTQETQYF
. | TRBJ2-7 | . | TRBV12-1 | TGTGCCAGGAACAGGGAGAACTACGAGCAGTACTTC | CARNRENYEQYF
TRBD1 | TRBJ2-3 | once | TRBV7-2 | TGTGCCAGCAGCCCGACAGGGACCACAGATACGCAGTATTTT | CASSPTGTTDTQYF
TRBD1 | TRBJ2-3 | . | TRBV5-4 | TGTGCCAGCAGCCACCGGGACAGCTTCACAGATACGCAGTATTTT | CASSHRDSFTDTQYF
TRBD2 | TRBJ2-7 | . | TRBV6-5 | TGTGCCAGCAGTTACGGAGCGGGGGCCTACGAGCAGTACTTC | CASSYGAGAYEQYF
. | TRBJ2-7 | . | TRBV19 | TGTGCCAGTAGCCTGAGCGGTGAGCAGTACTTC | CASSLSGEQYF
. | TRBJ2-5 | . | TRBV7-8 | TGTGCCAGCAGCCCGCCCACAGGGAAAGAGACCCAGTACTTC | CASSPPTGKETQYF
. | TRBJ1-2 | . | TRBV5-4 | TGTGCCAGCAGCTTGGTAGCAGGGCCAAACGGCTACACCTTC | CASSLVAGPNGYTF
. | TRBJ1-1 | . | TRBV9 | TGTGCCAGCAGCCCCCCCGGGGTCATGAACACTGAAGCTTTCTTT | CASSPPGVMNTEAFF
. | TRBJ1-1 | . | TRBV4-3 | TGCGCCAGCAGCCAAGGTGTTGTGTGGAGGGAAACTGAAGCTTTCTTT | CASSQGVVWRETEAFF
TRBD1 | TRBJ1-2 | once | TRBV7-9 | TGTGCCAGCAGCTTAGGGGACAGGGTCTATGGCTACACCTTC | CASSLGDRVYGYTF
TRBD1 | TRBJ2-3 | . | TRBV29-1 | TGCAGCGTGCCCAGTAGGACAGGGTGGACAGATACGCAGTATTTT | CSVPSRTGWTDTQYF
TRBD2 | TRBJ2-3 | . | TRBV10-1 | TGCGCCACCTCAAGTAGCGGGAGTCATACGCAGTATTTT | CATSSSGSHTQYF
TRBD2 | TRBJ2-2 | . | TRBV19 | TGTGCCAGTAGTATCCAAGCGGGAGGGGCCGGGGAGCTGTTTTTT | CASSIQAGGAGELFF
TRBD1 | TRBJ2-1 | . | TRBV7-9 | TGTGCCAGCAGCTACAGTTATAATACCCCGGGACAGGGGGCCGATGAGCAGTTCTTC | CASSYSYNTPGQGADEQFF
TRBD1 | TRBJ2-7 | once | TRBV27 | TGTGCCAGCAGCAGCCCCCTGAGACAGGGCTACGAGCAGTACTTC | CASSSPLRQGYEQYF
. | TRBJ2-7 | few | TRBV21-1 | TGTGCCAGCAGCAAAGACCACCCTAATACTACAACCTACGAGCAGTACTTC | CASSKDHPNTTTYEQYF
. | TRBJ2-3 | . | TRBV19 | TGTGCCAGTAGTGAGGGCCCACTAAGCACAGATACGCAGTATTTT | CASSEGPLSTDTQYF
. | TRBJ1-4 | once | TRBV9 | TGTGCCAGCAGCGTAGTGGGAGGGGATGAAAAACTGTTTTTT | CASSVVGGDEKLFF
. | TRBJ1-2 | . | TRBV2 | TGTGCCAGCAGTGCAGGGGCGGCCTATGGCTACACCTTC | CASSAGAAYGYTF
. | TRBJ1-1 | . | TRBV13 | TGTGCCAGCAGCTTAGGCGACAGGAACACTGAAGCTTTCTTT | CASSLGDRNTEAFF
. | TRBJ2-7 | . | TRBV19 | TGTGCCAGTAGTATGGGCCCAGTCGGAGAGCAGTACTTC | CASSMGPVGEQYF
. | TRBJ2-1 | . | TRBV4-2 | TGTGCCAGCAGCGAAGAGGGCCCCGATGAGCAGTTCTTC | CASSEEGPDEQFF
TRBD2 | TRBJ2-1 | . | TRBV10-1 | TGCGCCAGCAGTGACCCCCTACGAGCGGGAGGGCCTCGGTTCTTC | CASSDPLRAGGPRFF
. | TRBJ2-3 | . | TRBV11-2 | TGTGCCAGCAGCTTAGGTTTTAGCGCCCCAGATACGCAGTATTTT | CASSLGFSAPDTQYF
. | TRBJ1-5 | . | TRBV27 | TGTGCCAGCGGAGGCAATCAGCCCCAGCATTTT | CASGGNQPQHF
. | TRBJ2-1 | once | TRBV7-2 | TGTGCCAGCAGCTTAGAGCCTGGCGGCGATGAGCAGTTCTTC | CASSLEPGGDEQFF
TRBD1 | TRBJ2-1 | . | TRBV5-1 | TGCGCCAGCAGCTGGACCCGGGACAGGGGAATCAATGAGCAGTTCTTC | CASSWTRDRGINEQFF
TRBD1 | TRBJ2-7 | . | TRBV12-5 | TGTGCTAGTGGTACAGGGGGTCCCAGCTCCTACGAGCAGTACTTC | CASGTGGPSSYEQYF
TRBD1 | TRBJ1-2 | . | TRBV5-6 | TGTGCCAGCAGGTCCCGGGACAGGGGGCGAGGCTACACCTTC | CASRSRDRGRGYTF